This TCR beta chain came from a study of T cell responses to AZD1222 COVID-19 vaccine. Overall study: Combined were second doses at about 4 or about 12 weeks. General study results and limits: Seropositive at baseline were only a handful of AZD1222 recipients. Nearly half of spike-specific TCRs reportedly target unmutated variant regions.

Clones were read by immunoSEQ multiplex PCR, and TCRdb kept only the in-frame ones, dropping some. Among 200,000 or so clones, around 88% were seen once, and the ten largest hold about 7.2%. Germline CDR1 and CDR2: SGHRS and YFSETQ. V lost 0 bases, J lost 3 bases, and 4 bases stayed unmatched. This CDR3 contains 16 residues. Of note for this clone: Its antigen is unknown. The same CDR3 is also encoded by other DNA sequences in this sample.

The chain employs TRBV5-1 and TRBJ1-3, with 9 bases matching TRBD1. Sequenced here: peripheral blood, sampled on day 0 of AZD1222 vaccination. This sequence was found in an adult in good health. This CDR3 reads CASSLAGQGYGNTIYF. The CDR3, as DNA: TGCGCCAGCAGCTTGGCGGGACAGGGCTATGGAAACACCATATATTTT.